Sequencing of this T cell receptor beta chain was carried out in a study of T cell repertoires in cytomegalovirus infection. Study as a whole: Peptides in the study included HLA-C-restricted and HLA-B-restricted CMV epitopes.

CDR3 length: 15 amino acids. The ends lost 5 bases at V and 2 bases at J; junction bases unmatched: 5. Germline CDR1 and CDR2: SGHVS and FNYEAQ. TCRdb used MiXCR to reprocess the reads, holding one entry per CDR3 protein. This table has about 890,000 distinct CDR3 sequences, 25% to 40% appearing once. This clonotype was counted at least ten times. The antigen is not known. This TCR derives from a human donor in good health (CMV status not recorded). Some clones in this sample may be carry-over from other donors' samples. The sample in question was cultured CD8+ T cells from PBMCs, obtained from culture after CMV antigen stimulation. V usage is TRBV7-6 and J usage is TRBJ2-3, with 9 bases lining up with TRBD1. CDR3 residues: CASSQGTGFTDTQYF. The DNA for the CDR3 is TGTGCCAGCAGCCAAGGGACAGGGTTCACAGATACGCAGTATTTT.